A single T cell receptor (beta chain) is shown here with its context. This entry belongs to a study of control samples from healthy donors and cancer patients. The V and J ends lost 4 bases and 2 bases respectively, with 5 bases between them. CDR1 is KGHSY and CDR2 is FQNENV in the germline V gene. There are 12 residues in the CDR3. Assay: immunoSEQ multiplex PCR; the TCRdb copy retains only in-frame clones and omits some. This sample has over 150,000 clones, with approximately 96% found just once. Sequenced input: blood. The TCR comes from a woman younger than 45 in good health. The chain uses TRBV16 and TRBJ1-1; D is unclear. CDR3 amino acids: CASSLVNTEAFF. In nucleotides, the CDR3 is TGTGCCAGCAGCCTCGTTAACACTGAAGCTTTCTTT.